The 11 T cell receptor beta chains presented below share a single source sample, sequenced in a study of metastatic and nonmetastatic thyroid tumors. Using MiXCR, TCRdb reanalyzed the PCR reads. This sample yields roughly 14,000 clones, of which approximately 30% are seen a single time; over 9.5% belongs to the top ten. Patients underwent thyroid surgery, and none had received any treatment before it. Sequencing was done on a sample of blood. These TCRs come from a female donor with papillary thyroid cancer or a benign thyroid nodule (not recorded which). Some clones in this sample may be carry-over from other donors' samples.

Details on this clone: The same CDR3 arises from other DNA sequences in this sample as well. V gene TRBV19 combines with J gene TRBJ2-7; D may be TRBD1 or TRBD2 (6 bases each). Trimming stripped 3 bases from V and 7 bases from J, with 13 bases between. The CDR3 consists of 13 residues. Per germline, CDR1 LNHDA and CDR2 SQIVND (reference sequence). CDR3 bases: TGTGCCAGTAGTATGATAGGGGGGACAGAGCAGTACTTC. Its translation is CASSMIGGTEQYF.

The genes are TRBV4-1 and TRBJ2-2, with 10 bases that match TRBD1. V shed 0 bases and J 0 bases; nucleotides not matched to a gene: 7. This CDR3 is 19 amino acids long. CDR1 MGHRA and CDR2 YSYEKL come from the germline V gene. The CDR3 nucleotides are TGCGCCAGCAGCCAAGATGGAGGGGACAGGGGACCGAACACCGGGGAGCTGTTTTTT. Its protein is CASSQDGGDRGPNTGELFF.

This clone was recorded only once. The chain is built from TRBV20-1 and TRBJ2-4; TRBD2 agrees at 10 bases. This CDR3 is built from 14 residues. CDR1 is DFQATT, CDR2 SNEGSKA, per germline (reference sequence). V was pared by 7 bases and J by 2 bases, with 5 bases of the junction left unmatched. DNA for the CDR3: TGCAGTGTTAGTAGCGGGGGGTCCAAAAACATTCAGTACTTC. Protein sequence: CSVSSGGSKNIQYF.

This clone came up many times. The CDR3, as DNA: TGTGCCAGCAGGTCAGGGGCGGGGGAGACCCAGTACTTC. It specifies CASRSGAGETQYF. The rearrangement uses TRBV6-1 and TRBJ2-5; D could derive from TRBD1 or TRBD2 (6 bases each). The CDR3 covers 13 residues. V was trimmed by 6 bases and J by 5 bases, leaving 13 bases between them. Looked up from germline, CDR1 is MNHNS and CDR2 is SASEGT.

The rearrangement uses TRBV5-5 and TRBJ1-2; D is ambiguous. The CDR3 loop spans 15 amino acids. V was clipped by 4 bases and J by 8 bases, with 21 bases between them. Germline loops: CDR1 SGHKS, CDR2 YYEKEE (reference sequence). CDR3 coding DNA: TGTGCCAGCAGCCCCCGGGCCCAGGCAATGGGGGGCTACACCTTC. It yields the protein CASSPRAQAMGGYTF. Supplemented by reference TRBV5-5 and TRBJ1-2, the full variable domain reads DAGVTQSPTHLIKTRGQQVTLRCSPISGHKSVSWYQQVLGQGPQFIFQYYEKEERGRGNFPDRFSARQFPNYSSELNVNALLLGDSALYLCASSPRAQAMGGYTFGSGTRLTVV.

By its share, this clone is medium-sized. The chain employs TRBV5-1 and TRBJ2-3; weak D call: TRBD1 (5 bases). CDR1 SGHRS and CDR2 YFSETQ come from the germline V gene. V shed 4 bases and J shed 5 bases, with 14 bases lying between them. This CDR3 is built from 14 residues. Written as DNA, the CDR3 is TGCGCCAGCAGCCGGGTGGGGCAGGGAGATACGCAGTATTTT. Residues: CASSRVGQGDTQYF.

By its share, this clone is medium-sized. The chain is built from TRBV10-1 and TRBJ2-7; D is uncertain. In germline, CDR1 is WNHNN, CDR2 SYGVQD (reference sequence). The CDR3 totals 11 residues. Trimming left V 8 bases short and J 6 bases short, with 11 bases between. CDR3 residues: CASGDHSEQYF. The CDR3, as DNA: TGCGCCAGCGGAGACCATAGCGAGCAGTACTTC.

By sample fraction, this clone is medium-sized. V is TRBV6-1 and J is TRBJ2-7, with D perhaps matching TRBD2 (5 bases). Germline V lookup: CDR1 MNHNS, CDR2 SASEGT. CDR3 length: 13 amino acids. V was pared by 0 bases and J by 11 bases, with 14 bases between. Written as DNA, the CDR3 is TGTGCCAGCAGTGAAGCGCTCGTCGGGGTAAAGTACTTC. Translation gives CASSEALVGVKYF.

This clone is medium-sized (0.01 to 0.1%) in the sample. The V and J genes are TRBV19 and TRBJ1-5; TRBD1 matches at 8 bases. CDR1 and CDR2 (germline): LNHDA, SQIVND (reference sequence). V lost 1 base to trimming and J lost 4 bases; unmatched junction nucleotides: 6. There are 16 residues in the CDR3. The DNA of the CDR3 is TGTGCCAGTAGTATAGCACAGGGGGTTGGTAATCAGCCCCAGCATTTT. It translates to CASSIAQGVGNQPQHF.

This chain links TRBV9 with TRBJ2-2, with 9 bases lining up with TRBD1. Trimming removed 0 bases from V and 3 bases from J; junction bases left unmatched: 0. Germline values: CDR1 SGDLS, CDR2 YYNGEE. The CDR3 extends over 15 amino acids. This CDR3 reads CASSVGQGDTGELFF. DNA for the CDR3: TGTGCCAGCAGCGTAGGACAGGGGGACACCGGGGAGCTGTTTTTT. Using reference TRBV9 and TRBJ2-2 for the parts outside the CDR3, the full variable domain is DSGVTQTPKHLITATGQRVTLRCSPRSGDLSVYWYQQSLDQGLQFLIQYYNGEERAKGNILERFSAQQFPDLHSELNLSSLELGDSALYFCASSVGQGDTGELFFGEGSRLTVL.

By share, this clone ranks as medium-sized. CDR3 coding DNA: TGTGCCAGCATCATATGGGGGACAGCATGGAACACTGAAGCTTTCTTT. Translating it yields CASIIWGTAWNTEAFF. This chain uses TRBV6-1 with TRBJ1-1, with 7 bases lining up with TRBD1. Germline CDR1 reads MNHNS; CDR2 reads SASEGT. Trimming at V came to 7 bases and at J to 1 base, leaving 12 bases not matched to a gene. The CDR3 length is 16 residues.